Presented here are 17 T cell receptor beta chains from one specimen sequenced in a study of control samples from healthy donors and cancer patients. Method: immunoSEQ multiplex PCR; TCRdb's copy keeps in-frame clones and lacks some. This table has under 150,000 clones, roughly 92% appearing once. Sequencing was performed on blood. The receptors derive from a young man in good health.

This chain links TRBV20-1 with TRBJ2-5; 7 bases map to TRBD2. The CDR3 length is 11 residues. Germline assignment: CDR1 DFQATT and CDR2 SNEGSKA (reference sequence). In DNA, the CDR3 is TGCAGCGCCGGGACTAAAGAGACCCAGTACTTC. Encoded protein: CSAGTKETQYF.

The chain employs TRBV18 and TRBJ2-5; D ambiguous. The germline gives CDR1 KGHSH, CDR2 LQKENI. This CDR3 contains 16 residues. V dropped 1 base and J dropped 5 bases, with 17 bases sitting between them. The CDR3 is CASSPLVTVEGETQYF. The CDR3 DNA reads as TGTGCCAGCTCACCACTGGTAACAGTGGAAGGGGAGACCCAGTACTTC.

The chain couples TRBV28 to TRBJ2-7, with TRBD2 as a possible D gene (7 bases). The CDR3 sequence is 15 residues long. Trimming cost V 3 bases and J 0 bases, with 12 bases left between them. CDR1 is MDHEN, CDR2 SYDVKM, per germline. The CDR3 DNA reads TGTGCCAGCAGTTTGGGGGGGGCTAACTCCTACGAGCAGTACTTC. Protein: CASSLGGANSYEQYF.

With regard to this clone: The sample holds other DNA sequences that translate to the same CDR3. The rearrangement links TRBV6-5 to TRBJ1-1, with D unresolved. Germline-derived CDR1 and CDR2 are MNHEY and SVGAGI. The CDR3 consists of 11 residues. Deletions cut 8 bases from V and 4 bases from J, with 8 bases between. The CDR3 DNA is TGTGCCAGCGAGGGAGGCACTGAAGCTTTCTTT. As protein: CASEGGTEAFF.

This clone was seen a single time. The chain carries TRBV19 and TRBJ2-5; D perhaps matches TRBD1 (8 bases). CDR1 and CDR2 from the germline V gene are LNHDA and SQIVND (reference sequence). V was shortened by 6 bases and J by 0 bases, with 23 bases between the two germline ends. The CDR3 is 18 residues long. This CDR3 reads CASRSSAGRQGYQETQYF. As DNA, the CDR3 is TGTGCCAGTAGATCTTCAGCGGGGCGACAGGGGTACCAAGAGACCCAGTACTTC.

The rearrangement joins TRBV19 to TRBJ1-1; no firm D call. V lost 4 bases to trimming and J lost 3 bases, with 9 bases between them. The CDR3 has 13 amino acids. The germline gives CDR1 LNHDA, CDR2 SQIVND (reference sequence). The CDR3 DNA is TGTGCCAGTAGTAAGTATCGGGACACTGAAGCTTTCTTT. This sequence encodes CASSKYRDTEAFF.

The V call is TRBV27, the J call TRBJ1-2, with 10 bases fitting TRBD1. Germline V gives CDR1 MNHEY, CDR2 SMNVEV (reference sequence). Trimming took 6 bases from V and 2 from J; bases not matched to a gene: 6. The CDR3 sequence is 15 residues long. DNA for the CDR3: TGTGCCAGCAGCCGGGACAGGGGCGTCAACTATGGCTACACCTTC. This translates into CASSRDRGVNYGYTF.

CDR3 residues: CAWSGGSLTASSYNEQFF. The CDR3 region has the DNA TGTGCCTGGAGTGGCGGTTCTTTGACGGCGAGCTCCTACAATGAGCAGTTCTTC. The V call is TRBV30, the J call TRBJ2-1, with D unresolved. There are 18 residues in the CDR3. V was cut by 1 base and J by 0 bases, with 19 bases left in between. The germline V gene has CDR1 GTSNPN and CDR2 SVGIG (reference sequence).

V is TRBV28 and J is TRBJ2-5; no firm D call. The CDR3 sequence is 11 residues long. Germline loops: CDR1 MDHEN, CDR2 SYDVKM. V shed 6 bases and J shed 7 bases, with 9 bases lying between them. As DNA, the CDR3 is TGTGCCAGCAGCCAGGTTGGGACCCAGTACTTC. Translation gives CASSQVGTQYF.

The chain uses TRBV24-1 and TRBJ1-2, with 7 bases fitting TRBD1. The CDR3 runs 16 residues. The trim removed 2 bases at V and 2 bases at J, leaving 7 bases unmatched. Germline assignment: CDR1 KGHDR and CDR2 SFDVKD. CDR3 sequence (DNA): TGTGCCACCAGTGATTCCCGAGGACAGGCGAACTATGGCTACACCTTC. This sequence encodes CATSDSRGQANYGYTF.

The V call is TRBV10-1, the J call TRBJ2-3; D possibly corresponds to TRBD2 (5 bases). CDR3 length equals 16 residues. Deletions cut 3 bases from V and 2 bases from J, with 15 bases between. Germline V gene sequence: CDR1 WNHNN, CDR2 SYGVQD (reference sequence). CDR3 protein: CASSEVRVLNTDTQYF. The CDR3 DNA is TGCGCCAGCAGTGAAGTGAGGGTCCTTAACACAGATACGCAGTATTTT.

This clone was recorded only once. The V call is TRBV10-3, the J call TRBJ2-1; 7 bases fit TRBD2. Looked up from germline, CDR1 is ENHRY and CDR2 is SYGVKD. Trimming at V came to 11 bases and at J to 5 bases, leaving 12 bases not matched to a gene. The CDR3 contains 14 residues. The CDR3 is CAVMGGGPNNEQFF. The CDR3 bases are TGTGCCGTTATGGGGGGGGGACCGAACAATGAGCAGTTCTTC.

This sequence joins TRBV11-3 and TRBJ1-6; D call uncertain. The V and J ends lost 5 bases and 0 bases respectively, with 14 bases between them. Germline-derived CDR1 and CDR2 are SGHNT and YENEEA. The CDR3 runs 17 residues. The CDR3 DNA reads TGTGCCAGCAGCGGAGGCGGCGGTAGCTCCTATAATTCACCCCTCCACTTT. This gives the protein CASSGGGGSSYNSPLHF.

The rearrangement links TRBV5-1 to TRBJ1-1; 9 bases align to TRBD1. Trimming cost V 5 bases and J 4 bases; bases outside gene matches: 6. CDR1 is SGHRS and CDR2 is YFSETQ in the germline V gene. The CDR3 is 14 amino acids. CDR3 coding DNA: TGCGCCAGCAGACCACAGGGGGCTGGCACTGAAGCTTTCTTT. It translates to CASRPQGAGTEAFF.

The V gene is TRBV19, the J gene TRBJ1-2; 7 nucleotides match TRBD1. CDR1 and CDR2 from the germline V gene are LNHDA and SQIVND (reference sequence). V lost 8 bases and J lost 2; bases outside the gene matches: 5. CDR3 size: 13 residues. The CDR3 is CASSGTVNYGYTF. DNA for the CDR3: TGTGCCAGTTCCGGGACAGTGAACTATGGCTACACCTTC.

The chain combines TRBV7-6 with TRBJ2-3, with TRBD2 matching 8 bases. The germline V gene encodes CDR1 SGHVS and CDR2 FNYEAQ. This CDR3 is 15 amino acids long. The V gene end was trimmed by 1 base and the J gene end by 6 bases; junction bases not matched to a gene: 6. Here the CDR3 reads CASSLGAGGADTQYF. The CDR3, as DNA: TGTGCCAGCAGCTTAGGGGCCGGGGGGGCGGATACGCAGTATTTT.

DNA of the CDR3: TGTGCCAGCAGCCCCCGGGGGGGAAACTACAATGAGCAGTTCTTC. It codes for CASSPRGGNYNEQFF. The J gene is TRBJ2-1, the V gene TRBV11-2, with 8 nucleotides matching TRBD2. The CDR3 is 15 amino acids. Trimming cost V 5 bases and J 3 bases; bases outside gene matches: 6. CDR1 and CDR2 from the germline V gene are SGHAT and FQNNGV.